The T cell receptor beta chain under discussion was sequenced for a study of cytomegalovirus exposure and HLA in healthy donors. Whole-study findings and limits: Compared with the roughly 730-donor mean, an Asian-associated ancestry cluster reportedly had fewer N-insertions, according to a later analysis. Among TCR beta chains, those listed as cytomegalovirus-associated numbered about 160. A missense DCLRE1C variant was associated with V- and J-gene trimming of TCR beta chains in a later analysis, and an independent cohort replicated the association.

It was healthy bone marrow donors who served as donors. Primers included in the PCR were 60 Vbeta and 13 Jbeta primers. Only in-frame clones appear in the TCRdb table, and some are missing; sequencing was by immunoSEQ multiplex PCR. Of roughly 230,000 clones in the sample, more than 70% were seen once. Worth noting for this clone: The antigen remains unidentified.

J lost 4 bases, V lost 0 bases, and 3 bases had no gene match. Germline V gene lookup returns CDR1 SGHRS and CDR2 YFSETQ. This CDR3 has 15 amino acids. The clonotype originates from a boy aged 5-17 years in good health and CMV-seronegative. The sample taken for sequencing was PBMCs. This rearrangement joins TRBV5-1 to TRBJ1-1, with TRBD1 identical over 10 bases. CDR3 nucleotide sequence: TGCGCCAGCAGCTTGGGACAGGGGGCAGTCACTGAAGCTTTCTTT. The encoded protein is CASSLGQGAVTEAFF.